Included here is one T cell receptor beta chain sequence, with context. Only in-frame clones appear in the TCRdb table, and some are missing; sequencing was by immunoSEQ multiplex PCR. The sample includes some 83,000 clones, 80% to 85% of them seen just once. Per germline, CDR1 DFQATT and CDR2 SNEGSKA (reference sequence). With V trimmed by 3 bases and J by 8 bases, 4 bases remained unmatched. The CDR3 contains 14 residues. This specimen comes from a study of blood T cell repertoires in COVID-19. The chain uses TRBV20-1 and TRBJ2-1, with 13 bases fitting TRBD2. This clonotype originated in a man aged 45 to 65 with acute or convalescent COVID-19. Sequenced sample: peripheral blood. The CDR3 reads CSASLGLAGDEQFF. The CDR3 DNA is TGCAGTGCTAGTTTAGGACTAGCGGGAGATGAGCAGTTCTTC.